These 16 T cell receptor beta chains were sequenced from one sample in a study of beta chain features in type 1 diabetes. Whole-study results and caveats: TCRB CDR3s were moderately but significantly shorter in Type 1 diabetes patients in all four CD4+ subsets.

TCRB transcripts that were expressed got sequenced, as all of the isolated RNA had been reverse transcribed. The repertoire was sequenced with immunoSEQ multiplex PCR; TCRdb's copy has only in-frame clones and lacks some. The sample has under 350,000 clones, roughly an eighth seen once. These TCRs are of unknown antigen specificity. Input material: naive CD4+ T cells from blood. All receptors derive from a man aged 25 to 45 with type 1 diabetes.

In this sample, this clone turned up a few times. This chain joins TRBV2 and TRBJ2-7; TRBD2 aligns across 8 bases. The CDR3 totals 14 residues. Trimming took 7 bases from V and 6 from J; bases not matched to a gene: 11. Germline CDR1 SNHLY, CDR2 FYNNEI. Here the CDR3 DNA reads TGTGCCAGCACCTTAAGCGGGGGAAGGGGCGAGCAGTACTTC. It codes for CASTLSGGRGEQYF.

This clone was counted a single time. The chain employs TRBV7-8 and TRBJ2-3, with D perhaps matching TRBD2 (6 bases). Germline V gene data show CDR1 as SGHVS and CDR2 as FQNEAQ. The CDR3 loop spans 15 amino acids. Trimming shortened V by 5 bases and J by 7 bases, and 19 bases separated the two germline ends. CDR3 sequence reads: CASSPVVAREYTQYF. CDR3 bases: TGTGCCAGCAGCCCCGTGGTGGCGCGGGAATATACGCAGTATTTT.

V is TRBV21-1 and J is TRBJ1-1; TRBD1, the table's D call, was not compared with the DNA. TRBV21-1 is tagged as a pseudogene. This CDR3 comprises 13 residues. The CDR3 bases are TGTGCCAGCAGCGGACAGGGGGACACTGAAGCTTTCTTT. Translated: CASSGQGDTEAFF.

This clone was seen only a few times. The chain links TRBV5-8 to TRBJ1-2, with 9 bases identical to TRBD1. V dropped 3 bases and J dropped 4; count of bases not matched to a gene: 10. CDR3 length equals 16 residues. The germline CDR1 and CDR2 sequences are SGHTS and YDEGEE. CDR3 sequence: CASSSLTGGWGYGYTF. Here the CDR3 DNA reads TGTGCCAGCAGCTCGCTAACAGGGGGCTGGGGCTATGGCTACACCTTC. Full variable domain (remainder filled in from reference TRBV5-8 and TRBJ1-2): EAGVTQSPTHLIKTRGQQATLRCSPISGHTSVYWYQQALGLGLQFLLWYDEGEERNRGNFPPRFSGRQFPNYSSELNVNALELEDSALYLCASSSLTGGWGYGYTFGSGTRLTVV.

This rearrangement joins TRBV6-4 to TRBJ1-1; the D gene is possibly TRBD1 (5 bases). V shed 7 bases and J shed 1 base, with 13 bases lying between them. Germline CDR1 and CDR2: MRHNA and SNTAGT. The CDR3 totals 14 residues. The chain's CDR3 is CASKQGHTNTEAFF. As DNA, the CDR3 is TGTGCCAGCAAGCAAGGACACACGAACACTGAAGCTTTCTTT.

The chain links TRBV9 to TRBJ1-4; D remains ambiguous. Trimming pared 1 base from V and 5 bases from J, leaving 6 bases between. Germline loops: CDR1 SGDLS, CDR2 YYNGEE. The CDR3 contains 13 residues. The CDR3 reads CASSVSQNEKLFF. In nucleotides, the CDR3 is TGTGCCAGCAGCGTATCCCAAAATGAAAAACTGTTTTTT.

The chain has TRBV29-1 and TRBJ2-3, with 12 bases fitting TRBD2. The CDR3 has 16 residues. CDR1 and CDR2 from the germline V gene are SQVTM and ANQGSEA. V was clipped by 6 bases and J by 3 bases; unmatched bases: 10. CDR3 nucleotide sequence: TGCAGCGTGAGAGGCTTGACTAGCGGGAGTACAGATACGCAGTATTTT. This codes for CSVRGLTSGSTDTQYF.

The rearrangement uses TRBV7-2 and TRBJ2-1, with 11 bases that match TRBD2. Germline CDR1 reads SGHTA; CDR2 reads FQGNSA. Trimming removed 5 bases from V and 7 bases from J; junction bases left unmatched: 7. This CDR3 comprises 15 residues. CDR3 region: CASSKGLAVSNEQFF. CDR3 nucleotides: TGTGCCAGCAGCAAGGGACTAGCGGTCTCAAATGAGCAGTTCTTC.

This sequence joins TRBV15 and TRBJ2-5; D may be TRBD2 (5 bases). Germline assignment: CDR1 LNHNV and CDR2 YYDKDF (reference sequence). CDR3 length equals 14 residues. Trimming removed 1 base from V and 1 base from J, with 7 bases in between. CDR3 residues: CATSRGLTQETQYF. The CDR3 DNA is TGTGCCACCAGCAGAGGACTAACCCAAGAGACCCAGTACTTC.

CDR3 DNA sequence: TGTGCCAGCAGCGTGATTAGCGGCTCCTACAATGAGCAGTTCTTC. Its protein product is CASSVISGSYNEQFF. V gene TRBV9 combines with J gene TRBJ2-1; maybe TRBD2 (6 bases). This CDR3 comprises 15 residues. Trimming shortened V by 2 bases and J by 0 bases, and 9 bases separated the two germline ends. CDR1 and CDR2 from the germline V gene are SGDLS and YYNGEE.

The CDR3 DNA reads as TGTGCCAGCAGTGAAGGGGCAGAATCCACCATATATTTT. This encodes CASSEGAESTIYF. V usage is TRBV6-1 and J usage is TRBJ1-3; D is unresolved. Germline CDR1 is MNHNS and CDR2 is SASEGT. Trimming cost V 1 base and J 9 bases, with 10 bases left between them. This CDR3 spans 13 amino acids.

This chain links TRBV7-9 with TRBJ1-1; D perhaps matches TRBD1 (5 bases). CDR3 size: 13 residues. V gave up 5 bases and J gave up 0 bases, with 7 bases separating them. Germline CDR1 is SEHNR and CDR2 is FQNEAQ (reference sequence). CDR3 in amino acids: CASSGAVNTEAFF. The CDR3 DNA sequence: TGTGCCAGCAGCGGGGCGGTGAACACTGAAGCTTTCTTT.

This clone was detected a few times. This rearrangement joins TRBV30 to TRBJ1-1; unclear D gene. Trimming left V 2 bases short and J 8 bases short, with 6 bases between. Germline assignment: CDR1 GTSNPN and CDR2 SVGIG (reference sequence). The CDR3 has 10 amino acids. In DNA, the CDR3 is TGTGCCTGGAGTCGCGGGGAAGCTTTCTTT. Protein: CAWSRGEAFF.

This clone has just a few counts. The genes are TRBV9 and TRBJ1-1; TRBD1 is a possible D gene (6 bases). Per germline, CDR1 SGDLS and CDR2 YYNGEE. V was shortened by 2 bases and J by 2 bases, with 13 bases between the two germline ends. This CDR3 has 15 residues. The CDR3 DNA reads TGTGCCAGCAGCGTTGCACCGGGACACAACACTGAAGCTTTCTTT. Translation gives CASSVAPGHNTEAFF.

This clone has just a few counts. The gene calls are TRBV7-2 and TRBJ2-5; possible D gene TRBD2, 6 bases. The CDR3 runs to 14 residues. Between the trimmed V and J ends, which lost 1 base and 4 bases, there was a span of 10 bases. Germline V gene lookup returns CDR1 SGHTA and CDR2 FQGNSA. The CDR3 here is CASSLVTSSETQYF. The CDR3 DNA reads as TGTGCCAGCAGCTTAGTAACTAGCTCAGAGACCCAGTACTTC.

This clone was detected only a few times. The chain combines TRBV19 with TRBJ2-2; TRBD1 agrees at 9 bases. The CDR3 is 17 residues long. Trimming cost V 7 bases and J 3 bases; bases outside gene matches: 12. Germline CDR1 and CDR2: LNHDA and SQIVND (reference sequence). The CDR3 protein is CASTTGGTGRDTGELFF. In nucleotides, the CDR3 is TGTGCCAGTACCACCGGGGGGACAGGGCGGGACACCGGGGAGCTGTTTTTT.